One and the same sample provided the 15 T cell receptor beta chains below, sequenced in a study of shared clonotypes between healthy human individuals. Assay: immunoSEQ multiplex PCR; the TCRdb copy retains only in-frame clones and omits some. Among approximately 740,000 clones listed, over 65% were seen once. The sample taken for sequencing was memory CD4+ T cells sorted from blood. Subset of the sample: CD45RA-negative fraction. These receptors came from a woman aged 25 to 39 in good health.

The chain couples TRBV9 to TRBJ2-1; a weak D match, TRBD1 (7 bases). CDR3 length equals 15 residues. V was clipped by 4 bases and J by 7 bases, with 18 bases between them. Germline V lookup: CDR1 SGDLS, CDR2 YYNGEE. The CDR3 bases are TGTGCCAGCAGCCCAGGGGGGTCCATTTATAATGAGCAGTTCTTC. Its translation: CASSPGGSIYNEQFF. Looking up the rest from reference TRBV9 and TRBJ2-1 gives the full variable domain: DSGVTQTPKHLITATGQRVTLRCSPRSGDLSVYWYQQSLDQGLQFLIQYYNGEERAKGNILERFSAQQFPDLHSELNLSSLELGDSALYFCASSPGGSIYNEQFFGPGTRLTVL.

The gene calls are TRBV27 and TRBJ2-6; unclear D gene. V was pared by 6 bases and J by 0 bases, with 9 bases between. Germline V gene sequence: CDR1 MNHEY, CDR2 SMNVEV (reference sequence). CDR3 length: 15 residues. The CDR3 nucleotides are TGTGCCAGCAGGCCAGGCCACTCTGGGGCCAACGTCCTGACTTTC. Translating it yields CASRPGHSGANVLTF. Full variable domain (outside the CDR3, taken from reference TRBV27 and TRBJ2-6): EAQVTQNPRYLITVTGKKLTVTCSQNMNHEYMSWYRQDPGLGLRQIYYSMNVEVTDKGDVPEGYKVSRKEKRNFPLILESPSPNQTSLYFCASRPGHSGANVLTFGAGSRLTVL.

CDR3 DNA: TGTGCCAGCAGCGAGGGGGGACAGGGAGGATCAACTAATGAAAAACTGTTTTTT. Amino acid sequence: CASSEGGQGGSTNEKLFF. This chain uses TRBV9 with TRBJ1-4; 9 bases fit TRBD1. V lost 3 bases to trimming and J lost 0 bases; unmatched junction nucleotides: 9. Germline lookup yields CDR1 SGDLS and CDR2 YYNGEE. The CDR3 consists of 18 residues.

J is TRBJ2-1 and V is TRBV6-5; maybe TRBD2 (6 bases). The CDR3 length is 14 residues. The V end was cut by 6 bases, the J end by 3 bases, with 12 bases between. Germline V gene lookup returns CDR1 MNHEY and CDR2 SVGAGI. Written as DNA, the CDR3 is TGTGCCAGCAGGGGCGGGATTCGCTACAATGAGCAGTTCTTC. It codes for CASRGGIRYNEQFF.

This clone appeared a single time. This chain links TRBV6-6 with TRBJ2-5, with 7 bases identical to TRBD1. CDR1 is MNHNY, CDR2 SVGAGI, per germline (reference sequence). J gave up 2 bases and V 8 bases, and 2 bases lay outside the gene matches. CDR3 length: 12 amino acids. The chain's CDR3 is CASGQVQETQYF. CDR3 DNA: TGTGCCAGCGGACAGGTTCAAGAGACCCAGTACTTC.

The chain combines TRBV6-4 with TRBJ2-3, with D possibly TRBD1 on 6 matching bases. The V end lost 7 bases, the J end lost 0 bases, and 14 bases lay between the germline ends. The germline CDR1 and CDR2 sequences are MRHNA and SNTAGT. The CDR3 extends over 15 amino acids. The chain's CDR3 is CASTDPDRSTDTQYF. CDR3 nucleotides: TGTGCCAGCACCGACCCGGACAGAAGCACAGATACGCAGTATTTT.

The chain couples TRBV6-6 to TRBJ2-3; perhaps TRBD1 as D (6 bases). Germline V gene lookup returns CDR1 MNHNY and CDR2 SVGAGI (reference sequence). This CDR3 contains 14 residues. V was pared by 5 bases and J by 5 bases, with 14 bases between. The CDR3 protein is CASSATKGVDTQYF. For the CDR3, the DNA is TGTGCCAGCAGTGCGACCAAGGGGGTAGATACGCAGTATTTT.

The rearrangement joins TRBV5-1 to TRBJ2-2; 9 bases align to TRBD2. This CDR3 has 15 residues. Per germline, CDR1 SGHRS and CDR2 YFSETQ. With V trimmed by 1 base and J by 5 bases, 3 bases remained unmatched. CDR3 amino acids: CASSLTLAGTGELFF. The CDR3 DNA follows: TGCGCCAGCAGCTTGACCCTAGCGGGGACCGGGGAGCTGTTTTTT.

This clone has more than one count but fewer than ten. The gene calls are TRBV11-2 and TRBJ2-2; D is uncertain. In germline, CDR1 is SGHAT, CDR2 FQNNGV. V lost 1 base to trimming and J lost 0 bases, with 6 bases between them. The CDR3 runs 15 residues. CDR3 region: CASSLGQPNTGELFF. The DNA of the CDR3 is TGTGCCAGCAGCTTAGGGCAGCCGAACACCGGGGAGCTGTTTTTT. Combining the CDR3 with reference TRBV11-2 and TRBJ2-2 gives the whole variable domain EAGVAQSPRYKIIEKRQSVAFWCNPISGHATLYWYQQILGQGPKLLIQFQNNGVVDDSQLPKDRFSAERLKGVDSTLKIQPAKLEDSAVYLCASSLGQPNTGELFFGEGSRLTVL.

The J gene is TRBJ1-5, the V gene TRBV4-1; D unresolved. With 1 base removed from V and 1 base from J, the gap between germline ends came to 14 bases. The CDR3 has 17 residues. CDR1 and CDR2 from the germline V gene are MGHRA and YSYEKL. In DNA, the CDR3 is TGCGCCAGCAGCCAAGTCTCAGGCGATATCAGCAATCAGCCCCAGCATTTT. Amino acids: CASSQVSGDISNQPQHF.

V usage is TRBV5-1 and J usage is TRBJ1-5; D perhaps matches TRBD1 (5 bases). The CDR3 is 15 amino acids. Trimming stripped 4 bases from V and 7 bases from J, with 18 bases between. CDR1 is SGHRS and CDR2 is YFSETQ in the germline V gene. The CDR3 nucleotides read TGCGCCAGCAGCAGCGTTCCAGGGCTAGGGCAGCCCCAGCATTTT. It yields the protein CASSSVPGLGQPQHF. Together with reference TRBV5-1 and TRBJ1-5, the CDR3 gives the full variable domain: KAGVTQTPRYLIKTRGQQVTLSCSPISGHRSVSWYQQTPGQGLQFLFEYFSETQRNKGNFPGRFSGRQFSNSRSEMNVSTLELGDSALYLCASSSVPGLGQPQHFGDGTRLSIL.

This chain links TRBV5-1 with TRBJ1-4; a possible D gene is TRBD1 (5 bases). The V end was cut by 4 bases, the J end by 6 bases, with 16 bases between. Germline assignment: CDR1 SGHRS and CDR2 YFSETQ. The CDR3 is made up of 15 amino acids. CDR3 residues: CASSVTGGPDEKLFF. The CDR3 nucleotides are TGCGCCAGCAGCGTCACAGGTGGACCTGATGAAAAACTGTTTTTT.

V is TRBV7-9 and J is TRBJ2-1; TRBD1 might be the D (6 bases). Germline-derived CDR1 and CDR2 are SEHNR and FQNEAQ (reference sequence). The CDR3 consists of 13 residues. V was shortened by 1 base and J by 6 bases, with 7 bases between the two germline ends. This chain's CDR3 is CASSLVGGNEQFF. CDR3 DNA: TGTGCCAGCAGCTTAGTAGGGGGCAATGAGCAGTTCTTC. The whole variable domain, filled in from reference TRBV7-9 and TRBJ2-1, reads DTGVSQNPRHKITKRGQNVTFRCDPISEHNRLYWYRQTLGQGPEFLTYFQNEAQLEKSRLLSDRFSAERPKGSFSTLEIQRTEQGDSAMYLCASSLVGGNEQFFGPGTRLTVL.

This rearrangement joins TRBV5-5 to TRBJ2-1, with 7 nucleotides matching TRBD1. This CDR3 contains 19 residues. From germline, CDR1 is SGHKS and CDR2 YYEKEE (reference sequence). V dropped 0 bases and J dropped 4; count of bases not matched to a gene: 16. The CDR3 sequence is CASSLEGSGQLAPYNEQFF. The CDR3 coding sequence is TGTGCCAGCAGCTTGGAGGGATCGGGACAGTTGGCCCCGTACAATGAGCAGTTCTTC.

This clone was seen a handful of times. The sample contains more than one DNA sequence encoding this CDR3. The chain joins TRBV4-1 to TRBJ2-1, with D hard to call. V lost 0 bases and J 5 bases, leaving 11 bases between the germline ends. This CDR3 spans 15 amino acids. Germline V CDR1 and CDR2: MGHRA, YSYEKL. In DNA form, the CDR3 reads TGCGCCAGCAGCCAAGATCGGGCAAACCACAATGAGCAGTTCTTC. Translated: CASSQDRANHNEQFF.